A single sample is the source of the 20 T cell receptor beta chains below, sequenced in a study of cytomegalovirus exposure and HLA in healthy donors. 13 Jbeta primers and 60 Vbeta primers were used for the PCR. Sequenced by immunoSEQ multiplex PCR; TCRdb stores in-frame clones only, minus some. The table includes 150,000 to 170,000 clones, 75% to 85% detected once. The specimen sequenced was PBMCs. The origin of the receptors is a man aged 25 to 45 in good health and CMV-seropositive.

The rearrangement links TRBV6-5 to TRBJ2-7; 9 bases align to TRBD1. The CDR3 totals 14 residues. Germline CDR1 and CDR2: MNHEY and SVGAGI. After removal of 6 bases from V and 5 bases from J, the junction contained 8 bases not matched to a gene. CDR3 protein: CASSSGQGRNEQYF. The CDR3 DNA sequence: TGTGCCAGCAGCTCGGGACAGGGTCGCAACGAGCAGTACTTC.

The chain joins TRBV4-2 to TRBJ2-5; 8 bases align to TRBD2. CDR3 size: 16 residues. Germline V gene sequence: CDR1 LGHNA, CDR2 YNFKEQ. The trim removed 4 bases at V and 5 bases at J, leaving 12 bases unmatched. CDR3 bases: TGTGCCAGCAGCCTCGAACTAGCGGATCCCAGGGAGACCCAGTACTTC. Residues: CASSLELADPRETQYF.

This CDR3 is CASVGAGVEAFF. The CDR3 DNA reads as TGCGCCAGCGTGGGGGCGGGGGTAGAAGCTTTCTTT. J is TRBJ1-1 and V is TRBV10-2; TRBD1 is a possible D gene (6 bases). Germline V gene lookup returns CDR1 WSHSY and CDR2 SAAADI. Trimming shortened V by 8 bases and J by 8 bases, and 15 bases separated the two germline ends. The length of the CDR3 is 12 residues.

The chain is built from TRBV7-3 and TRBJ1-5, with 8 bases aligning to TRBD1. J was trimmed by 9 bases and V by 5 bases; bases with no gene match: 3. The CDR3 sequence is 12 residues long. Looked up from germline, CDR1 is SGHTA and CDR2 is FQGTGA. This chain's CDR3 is CASSQGTGPQHF. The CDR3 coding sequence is TGTGCCAGCAGCCAGGGGACAGGGCCCCAGCATTTT.

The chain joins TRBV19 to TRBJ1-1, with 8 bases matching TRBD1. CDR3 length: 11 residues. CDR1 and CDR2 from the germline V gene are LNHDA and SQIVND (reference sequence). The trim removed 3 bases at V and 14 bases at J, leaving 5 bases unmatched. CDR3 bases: TGTGCCAGTAGTATGGGGACAGGAAGCTTCTTT. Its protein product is CASSMGTGSFF. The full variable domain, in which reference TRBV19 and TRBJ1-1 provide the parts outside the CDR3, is DGGITQSPKYLFRKEGQNVTLSCEQNLNHDAMYWYRQDPGQGLRLIYYSQIVNDFQKGDIAEGYSVSREKKESFPLTVTSAQKNPTAFYLCASSMGTGSFFGQGTRLTVV.

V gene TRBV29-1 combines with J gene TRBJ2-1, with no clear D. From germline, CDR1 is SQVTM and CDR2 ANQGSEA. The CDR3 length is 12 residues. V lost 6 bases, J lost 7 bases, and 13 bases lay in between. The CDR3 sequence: CSVVPRLNEQFF. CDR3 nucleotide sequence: TGCAGCGTGGTACCCAGGCTGAATGAGCAGTTCTTC.

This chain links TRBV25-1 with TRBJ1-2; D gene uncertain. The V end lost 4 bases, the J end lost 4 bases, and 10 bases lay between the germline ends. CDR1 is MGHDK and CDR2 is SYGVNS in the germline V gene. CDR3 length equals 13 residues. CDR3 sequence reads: CASSGGGSYGYTF. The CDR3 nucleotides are TGTGCCAGCAGTGGTGGAGGGAGCTATGGCTACACCTTC.

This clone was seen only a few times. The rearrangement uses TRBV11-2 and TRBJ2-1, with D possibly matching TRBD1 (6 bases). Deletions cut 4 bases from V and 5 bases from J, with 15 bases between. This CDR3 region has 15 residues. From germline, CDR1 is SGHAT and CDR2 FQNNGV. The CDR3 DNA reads TGTGCCAGCAGCTCGCACCCGACAGGAGACAATGAGCAGTTCTTC. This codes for CASSSHPTGDNEQFF.

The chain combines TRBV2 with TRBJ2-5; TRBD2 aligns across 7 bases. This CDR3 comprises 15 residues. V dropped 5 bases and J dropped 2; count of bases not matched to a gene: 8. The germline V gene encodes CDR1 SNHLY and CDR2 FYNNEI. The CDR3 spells CASSYRGLVQETQYF. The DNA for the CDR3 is TGTGCCAGCAGTTATCGAGGACTAGTTCAAGAGACCCAGTACTTC.

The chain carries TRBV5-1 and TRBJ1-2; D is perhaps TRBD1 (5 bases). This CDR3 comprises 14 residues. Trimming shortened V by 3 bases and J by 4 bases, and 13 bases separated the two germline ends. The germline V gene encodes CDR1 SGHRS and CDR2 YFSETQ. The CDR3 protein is CASSSGGEGYGYTF. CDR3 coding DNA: TGCGCCAGCAGCTCGGGAGGGGAAGGCTATGGCTACACCTTC.

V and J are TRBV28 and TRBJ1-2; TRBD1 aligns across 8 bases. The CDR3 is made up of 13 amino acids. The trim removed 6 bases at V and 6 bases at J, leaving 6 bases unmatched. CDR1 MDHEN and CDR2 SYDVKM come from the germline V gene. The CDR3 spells CASRSDRDNGYTF. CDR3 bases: TGTGCCAGCAGATCGGACAGGGATAATGGCTACACCTTC.

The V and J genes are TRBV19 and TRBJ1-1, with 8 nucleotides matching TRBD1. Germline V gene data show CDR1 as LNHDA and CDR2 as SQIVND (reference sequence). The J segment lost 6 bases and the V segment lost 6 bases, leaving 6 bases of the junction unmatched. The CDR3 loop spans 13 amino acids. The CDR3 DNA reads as TGTGCCAGTAGCGACCAGGGGGCGGCTGAAGCTTTCTTT. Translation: CASSDQGAAEAFF.

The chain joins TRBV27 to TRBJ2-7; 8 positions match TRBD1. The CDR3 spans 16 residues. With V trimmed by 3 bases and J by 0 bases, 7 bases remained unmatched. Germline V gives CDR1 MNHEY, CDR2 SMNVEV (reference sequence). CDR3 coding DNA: TGTGCCAGCAGTTTCCATGGACAGGGAAGCTCCTACGAGCAGTACTTC. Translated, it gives CASSFHGQGSSYEQYF.

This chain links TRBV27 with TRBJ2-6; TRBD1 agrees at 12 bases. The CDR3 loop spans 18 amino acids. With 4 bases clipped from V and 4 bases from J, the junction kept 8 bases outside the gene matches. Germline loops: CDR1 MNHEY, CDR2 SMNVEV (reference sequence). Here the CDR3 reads CASSSMGQGARGANVLTF. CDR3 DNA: TGTGCCAGCAGTTCCATGGGACAGGGGGCGCGGGGGGCCAACGTCCTGACTTTC.

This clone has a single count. The CDR3 region is CASSLLSGKQYF. The CDR3 coding sequence is TGTGCCAGCAGTTTATTGTCAGGGAAGCAGTACTTC. V gene TRBV6-5 combines with J gene TRBJ2-7; D might be TRBD1 (5 bases). The V end lost 4 bases, the J end lost 8 bases, and 12 bases lay between the germline ends. The CDR3 is made up of 12 amino acids. Germline CDR1 is MNHEY and CDR2 is SVGAGI.

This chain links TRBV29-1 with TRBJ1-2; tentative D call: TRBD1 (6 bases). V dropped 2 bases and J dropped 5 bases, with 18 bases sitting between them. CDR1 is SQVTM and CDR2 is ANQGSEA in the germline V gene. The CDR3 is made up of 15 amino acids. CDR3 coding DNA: TGCAGCGTTGAACCACTGAGGACAGAAGAATATGGCTACACCTTC. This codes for CSVEPLRTEEYGYTF.

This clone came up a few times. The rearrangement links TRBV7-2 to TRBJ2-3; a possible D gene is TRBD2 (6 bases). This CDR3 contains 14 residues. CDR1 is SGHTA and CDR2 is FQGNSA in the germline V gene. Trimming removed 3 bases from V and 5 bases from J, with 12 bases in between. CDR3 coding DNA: TGTGCCAGCAGCTTCGTTGACGGGAGAGATACGCAGTATTTT. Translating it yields CASSFVDGRDTQYF.

The CDR3 DNA reads as TGTGCCAGCAGCTTAGACCCCGGGACAGGGGGCAGGAATCAGCCCCAGCATTTT. It specifies CASSLDPGTGGRNQPQHF. V and J are TRBV7-8 and TRBJ1-5; 12 bases are a match to TRBD1. V shed 1 base and J 4 bases; nucleotides not matched to a gene: 8. Germline V gene lookup returns CDR1 SGHVS and CDR2 FQNEAQ. This CDR3 is built from 18 residues.

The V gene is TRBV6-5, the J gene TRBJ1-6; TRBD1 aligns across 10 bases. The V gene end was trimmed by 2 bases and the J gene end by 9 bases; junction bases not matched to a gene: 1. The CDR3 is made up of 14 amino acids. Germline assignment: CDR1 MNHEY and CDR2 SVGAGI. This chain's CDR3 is CASSYRTGGSPLHF. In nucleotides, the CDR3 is TGTGCCAGCAGTTACCGGACAGGGGGTTCACCCCTCCACTTT.

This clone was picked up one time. The CDR3 sequence is CASRGLAGSYNEQFF. The CDR3 DNA reads TGTGCCAGCAGAGGACTAGCGGGGTCCTACAATGAGCAGTTCTTC. The chain combines TRBV6-5 with TRBJ2-1; 12 bases fit TRBD2. The CDR3 loop spans 15 amino acids. Trimming cost V 6 bases and J 1 base; bases outside gene matches: 1. CDR1 and CDR2 from the germline V gene are MNHEY and SVGAGI.